Listed below are T cell receptor beta chains from one sample, sequenced in a study of T cell repertoires in aging, cancer and after chemotherapy. MiXCR, run by TCRdb on the multiplex PCR reads, gives a single entry per CDR3 protein. The sample shows around 4,000 distinct CDR3 sequences, around 29% of them seen only once. The source material was blood. These receptors were taken from a human donor in good health. Both conserved end residues are part of each CDR3. The D gene is left open where the match is weak. Rows may omit the clone size; those that give it use once, few, many or a size class.

j_call v_call cdr3_length clone_size d_call cdr3_nt cdr3_aa
TRBJ2-2 TRBV27 15 few NA TGTGCCAGCACCTTCGGTGGAGCGAACACCGGGGAGCTGTTTTTT CASTFGGANTGELFF
TRBJ2-5 TRBV20-1 15 few TRBD2 TGCAGTGCCCCGCCCGCGGGAGGCACACAAGAGACCCAGTACTTC CSAPPAGGTQETQYF
TRBJ1-1 TRBV19 15 NA TRBD1 TGTGCCAGTAGTATACGGGGCAGGGGGGCCACTGAAGCTTTCTTT CASSIRGRGATEAFF
TRBJ2-5 TRBV13 16 NA TRBD2 TGTGCCAGCAGCCCTAGCGGGAGGGCCTTAGGGGAGACCCAGTACTTC CASSPSGRALGETQYF
TRBJ1-1 TRBV13 15 NA TRBD1 TGTGCCAGCAGCCCACCAATAGGACAGGACCTTGAAGCTTTCTTT CASSPPIGQDLEAFF
TRBJ1-2 TRBV10-3 14 few NA TGTGCCATCAGTGGTGACGGAGGAAACTATGGCTACACCTTC CAISGDGGNYGYTF
TRBJ2-1 TRBV19 15 once TRBD2 TGTGCCAGTAGCCAAACTAGCGGGAGCTACAATGAGCAGTTCTTC CASSQTSGSYNEQFF
TRBJ2-1 TRBV6-1 16 medium-sized TRBD2 TGTGCCAGCAGTGAACTGCCGGGAGGGCCCTACAATGAGCAGTTCTTC CASSELPGGPYNEQFF
TRBJ2-3 TRBV24-1 15 NA NA TGTGCCACCAGAGATTTCGAGGGGAGTACAGATACGCAGTATTTT CATRDFEGSTDTQYF
TRBJ1-6 TRBV27 13 medium-sized NA TGTGCCAGCAGCGAAGTTGGGGATTCACCCCTCCACTTT CASSEVGDSPLHF
TRBJ2-2 TRBV7-9 16 few NA TGTGCCAGCAGCCCAACTAGGCGGCTGAACACCGGGGAGCTGTTTTTT CASSPTRRLNTGELFF
TRBJ1-1 TRBV20-1 15 NA NA TGCAGTGCTAGGATACCCGCGGGAATAAACACTGAAGCTTTCTTT CSARIPAGINTEAFF
TRBJ2-3 TRBV11-2 14 NA NA TGTGCCAGCAGACTAAACCGGGGTGCAGATACGCAGTATTTT CASRLNRGADTQYF
TRBJ1-2 TRBV4-2 16 NA NA TGCGCCAGCAGCCAAGGAATCTCGACAGCTAACTATGGCTACACCTTC CASSQGISTANYGYTF
TRBJ1-2 TRBV10-3 13 NA NA TGTGCCCTAAAAGGGGGTCATGACTATGGCTACACCTTC CALKGGHDYGYTF
TRBJ2-1 TRBV6-5 16 medium-sized NA TGTGCCAGCAGTTACTCCGGGGACCCCTTCCCCAATGAGCAGTTCTTC CASSYSGDPFPNEQFF
TRBJ2-6 TRBV6-6 18 large TRBD1 TGTGCCAGCAGGGACGGACAGGGGAAAGACTCTGGGGCCAACGTCCTGACTTTC CASRDGQGKDSGANVLTF
TRBJ2-1 TRBV6-5 15 NA TRBD2 TGTGCCAGCAGTTACCTGGGGACTAGCGACTACGAGCAGTTCTTC CASSYLGTSDYEQFF
TRBJ2-7 TRBV6-2/TRBV6-3 16 NA TRBD2 TGTGCCAGCAGTTCCATGACACGGAGCGGGAGTTACGAGCAGTACTTC CASSSMTRSGSYEQYF
TRBJ2-4 TRBV20-1 19 NA TRBD2 TGCAGTGCTAAGGGTGCTAGGGTTGGACTAGAAGGAGCCAAAAACATTCAGTACTTC CSAKGARVGLEGAKNIQYF
TRBJ2-1 TRBV5-1 17 NA TRBD2 TGCGCCAGCAGCTTGGAGCTAGCGGGAGTCGGCTTTGATGAGCAGTTCTTC CASSLELAGVGFDEQFF
TRBJ2-7 TRBV5-6 13 NA TRBD2 TGTGCCAGCCGACTAGCGGGAGCTCACGAGCAGTACTTC CASRLAGAHEQYF
TRBJ2-1 TRBV7-4 16 NA TRBD2 TGTGCCAGCAGCTCTATGTTGCTGCGGGGGTACAATGAGCAGTTCTTC CASSSMLLRGYNEQFF
TRBJ2-7 TRBV6-5 15 medium-sized TRBD1 TGTGCCAGCAGCACAGGGGGCTTTGGTACCTACGAGCAGTACTTC CASSTGGFGTYEQYF
TRBJ1-4 TRBV20-1 16 NA NA TGCAGTGCTAGCAGTCATAGGGGTGCAACTAATGAAAAACTGTTTTTT CSASSHRGATNEKLFF